A single sample is the source of the 27 T cell receptor beta chains below, sequenced in a study of Ad26.COV2.S vaccination and SARS-CoV-2 variants. Generated by immunoSEQ multiplex PCR, the TCRdb table keeps only in-frame clones and is missing some. The sample holds just over 350,000 clones, roughly 94% seen once. The specimen was peripheral blood, collected after recovery from COVID-19. Source of these receptors: a human donor who had recovered from COVID-19.

The rearrangement joins TRBV27 to TRBJ2-1; D may be TRBD2 (5 bases). The CDR3 has 12 residues. Trimming removed 3 bases at V and 9 bases at J, with 9 bases between. The germline V gene has CDR1 MNHEY and CDR2 SMNVEV (reference sequence). CDR3 region: CASSFGGFEQFF. As DNA, the CDR3 is TGTGCCAGCAGTTTTGGCGGGTTTGAGCAGTTCTTC.

The chain employs TRBV4-1 and TRBJ2-1; no reliable D call. The CDR3 is 16 residues long. Trimming left V 0 bases short and J 2 bases short, with 11 bases between. CDR1 and CDR2 (germline): MGHRA, YSYEKL. Here the CDR3 DNA reads TGCGCCAGCAGCCAAGACCGGCAGGTAACCTACAATGAGCAGTTCTTC. It specifies CASSQDRQVTYNEQFF.

This sequence joins TRBV7-9 and TRBJ1-1; D remains unclear. Trimming shortened V by 1 base and J by 9 bases, and 6 bases separated the two germline ends. This CDR3 has 11 residues. Germline assignment: CDR1 SEHNR and CDR2 FQNEAQ (reference sequence). The CDR3 DNA reads TGTGCCAGCAGCTTAGGTCCCCAAGCTTTCTTT. Its translation is CASSLGPQAFF.

This clone was seen once. This rearrangement joins TRBV10-2 to TRBJ1-2; D is unclear. V lost 0 bases and J lost 8, with 10 bases in between. From germline, CDR1 is WSHSY and CDR2 SAAADI. The CDR3 extends over 13 amino acids. For the CDR3, the DNA is TGCGCCAGCAGTGAGTCGTTTTTCGGGGGCTACACCTTC. Its protein product is CASSESFFGGYTF.

The V gene is TRBV7-3, the J gene TRBJ2-2; 13 bases are a match to TRBD2. Germline CDR1 is SGHTA and CDR2 is FQGTGA. The CDR3 length is 18 residues. Germline trimming cut 1 base from V and 5 bases from J; bases unmatched to any gene: 7. The CDR3 bases are TGTGCCAGCAGCTTAAAGGGACTAGCGGGGAGAAAGACCGGGGAGCTGTTTTTT. It translates to CASSLKGLAGRKTGELFF.

The rearrangement joins TRBV12-3 or TRBV12-4 to TRBJ1-5; D uncertain. CDR3 length: 13 amino acids. V was clipped by 3 bases and J by 5 bases, with 8 bases between them. CDR3 loop: CASSFKVDQPQHF. The DNA for the CDR3 is TGTGCCAGCAGTTTTAAGGTCGATCAGCCCCAGCATTTT.

The chain has TRBV11-1 and TRBJ2-6; D is ambiguous. Trimming took 9 bases from V and 0 from J, leaving 6 bases between them. CDR1 is SGHAT and CDR2 is FQDESV in the germline V gene (reference sequence). The CDR3 covers 13 residues. The CDR3 is CASTVSGANVLTF. The CDR3 DNA sequence: TGTGCCAGTACAGTCTCTGGGGCCAACGTCCTGACTTTC.

V and J are TRBV5-6 and TRBJ2-1; the D gene is possibly TRBD2 (7 bases). The CDR3 loop spans 16 amino acids. CDR1 and CDR2 from the germline V gene are SGHDT and YYEEEE. V was shortened by 2 bases and J by 5 bases, with 17 bases between the two germline ends. The CDR3 DNA reads as TGTGCCAGCAGCTTTTCGGGGGGCGCTTCCCACAATGAGCAGTTCTTC. This encodes CASSFSGGASHNEQFF.

The genes are TRBV2 and TRBJ1-4, with unresolved D. The length of the CDR3 is 14 residues. Trimming removed 6 bases at V and 3 bases at J, with 11 bases between. Germline assignment: CDR1 SNHLY and CDR2 FYNNEI. As DNA, the CDR3 is TGTGCCAGCAGCGTCGTGTCGGCTAATGAAAAACTGTTTTTT. It yields the protein CASSVVSANEKLFF.

V gene TRBV2 combines with J gene TRBJ2-5, with 11 bases fitting TRBD1. CDR1 is SNHLY, CDR2 FYNNEI, per germline. With 8 bases clipped from V and 8 bases from J, the junction kept 7 bases outside the gene matches. The CDR3 has 13 amino acids. The CDR3 nucleotides read TGTGCCAGCGGCGGGACAGGGGGGGATACCCAGTACTTC. It encodes CASGGTGGDTQYF.

This clone was recorded only once. Other DNA sequences in this sample translate to the same CDR3. The CDR3 sequence: CAIRGGGSSYNEQFF. Written as DNA, the CDR3 is TGTGCCATTCGCGGCGGGGGAAGCTCCTACAATGAGCAGTTCTTC. The chain links TRBV10-3 to TRBJ2-1; 7 nucleotides align to TRBD2. The CDR3 runs to 15 residues. The V and J ends lost 9 bases and 0 bases, in that order; junction bases with no gene match: 8. The V gene's germline CDR1 is ENHRY and CDR2 SYGVKD.

This clone has only one observation. The V call is TRBV27, the J call TRBJ2-5; 7 positions match TRBD1. Germline V gene data show CDR1 as MNHEY and CDR2 as SMNVEV (reference sequence). The CDR3 loop spans 14 amino acids. V lost 6 bases and J lost 1; bases outside the gene matches: 5. CDR3 in amino acids: CASRTYRGQETQYF. CDR3 DNA: TGTGCCAGCAGAACATACAGGGGCCAAGAGACCCAGTACTTC.

This rearrangement joins TRBV6-9 to TRBJ1-1, with D possibly matching TRBD1 (5 bases). Trimming pared 6 bases from V and 9 bases from J, leaving 14 bases between. The CDR3 spans 12 residues. Germline CDR1 is MNHGY and CDR2 is SVAAGI. CDR3 loop: CASRLNQGKAFF. In DNA, the CDR3 is TGTGCCAGCAGACTAAACCAGGGTAAAGCTTTCTTT.

This clone was observed once. The V call is TRBV27, the J call TRBJ2-3; the match to TRBD2 covers 11 bases. The ends lost 5 bases at V and 1 base at J; junction bases unmatched: 8. Germline V CDR1 and CDR2: MNHEY, SMNVEV (reference sequence). The CDR3 is made up of 17 amino acids. The CDR3 bases are TGTGCCAGCAGTGTAATAGCGGGGGGGCGGGGCACAGATACGCAGTATTTT. It codes for CASSVIAGGRGTDTQYF.

The chain is built from TRBV10-3 and TRBJ1-1, with 9 nucleotides matching TRBD1. This CDR3 spans 14 amino acids. Unmatched junction bases numbered 6, after V lost 0 bases and J lost 10 bases. Germline assignment: CDR1 ENHRY and CDR2 SYGVKD. CDR3 sequence reads: CAISESGDRVGAFF. In nucleotides, the CDR3 is TGTGCCATCAGTGAGTCGGGGGACAGGGTAGGAGCTTTCTTT.

The V and J genes are TRBV2 and TRBJ2-7; the match to TRBD2 covers 13 bases. V was clipped by 8 bases and J by 2 bases; unmatched bases: 6. Germline loops: CDR1 SNHLY, CDR2 FYNNEI. The CDR3 has 15 amino acids. DNA for the CDR3: TGTGCCAGCCGACTAGCGGGGGGTTCCCCCTACGAGCAGTACTTC. Encoded protein: CASRLAGGSPYEQYF. The variable domain in full, with the rest retrieved from reference TRBV2 and TRBJ2-7, is EPEVTQTPSHQVTQMGQEVILRCVPISNHLYFYWYRQILGQKVEFLVSFYNNEISEKSEIFDDQFSVERPDGSNFTLKIRSTKLEDSAMYFCASRLAGGSPYEQYFGPGTRLTVT.

The rearrangement joins TRBV29-1 to TRBJ1-1; unclear D gene. This CDR3 comprises 14 residues. V was cut by 6 bases and J by 1 base, with 15 bases left in between. Germline assignment: CDR1 SQVTM and CDR2 ANQGSEA. The CDR3 region has the DNA TGCAGCGTCTCCCCTCTAAATGGGAACACTGAAGCTTTCTTT. This encodes CSVSPLNGNTEAFF.

In this sample, this clone turned up once. V and J are TRBV5-6 and TRBJ2-5, with TRBD2 matching over 9 bases. Trimming removed 4 bases from V and 2 bases from J; junction bases left unmatched: 3. Germline assignment: CDR1 SGHDT and CDR2 YYEEEE. The CDR3 totals 14 residues. The CDR3 DNA reads as TGTGCCAGCAGCGCGGGGGGGTCTCAAGAGACCCAGTACTTC. It specifies CASSAGGSQETQYF.

V gene TRBV3-1 (or the pseudogene TRBV3-2) combines with J gene TRBJ2-1, with TRBD2 matching 16 bases. In germline, CDR1 is LGHDT, CDR2 YNNKEL (reference sequence). V shed 5 bases and J 10 bases; nucleotides not matched to a gene: 8. The CDR3 totals 16 residues. In DNA form, the CDR3 reads TGTGCCAGCAGCTTCGGGACTAGCGGGGGGGCGTGGGAGCAGTTCTTC. Its translation: CASSFGTSGGAWEQFF.

This clone was counted a single time. This chain uses TRBV10-1 with TRBJ1-1; TRBD1 might be the D (5 bases). Deletions cut 2 bases from V and 1 base from J, with 11 bases between. The CDR3 runs to 15 residues. In germline, CDR1 is WNHNN, CDR2 SYGVQD (reference sequence). The CDR3 nucleotides read TGCGCCAGCAGTGAGGGGGGGAGGTCGAACACTGAAGCTTTCTTT. This codes for CASSEGGRSNTEAFF.

The rearrangement joins TRBV11-3 to TRBJ1-5; a possible D gene is TRBD1 (5 bases). The CDR3 is 18 residues long. The V end was cut by 1 base, the J end by 4 bases, with 20 bases between. Germline CDR1 and CDR2: SGHNT and YENEEA. The CDR3 spells CASSLGTHRDGLNQPQHF. CDR3 bases: TGTGCCAGCAGCTTAGGGACTCACCGGGACGGATTAAATCAGCCCCAGCATTTT.

The V and J genes are TRBV12-3 or TRBV12-4 and TRBJ2-2; D uncertain. V was clipped by 7 bases and J by 7 bases, with 7 bases between them. The CDR3 runs 11 residues. CDR3 residues: CASMEIGELFF. The CDR3 DNA is TGTGCCAGCATGGAGATCGGGGAGCTGTTTTTT.

V usage is TRBV21-1 and J usage is TRBJ1-1. TRBV21-1 is termed a pseudogene. CDR3 length equals 15 residues. The chain's CDR3 is CASSKVEGLVSEAFF. CDR3 nucleotide sequence: TGTGCCAGCAGCAAAGTTGAAGGGTTAGTCTCTGAAGCTTTCTTT.

V gene TRBV9 combines with J gene TRBJ2-3; possibly TRBD1 for D (5 bases). Trimming left V 2 bases short and J 6 bases short, with 10 bases between. The V gene's germline CDR1 is SGDLS and CDR2 YYNGEE. This CDR3 has 13 amino acids. The DNA of the CDR3 is TGTGCCAGCAGCGTGGGGTGGGGCGATACGCAGTATTTT. Amino acids: CASSVGWGDTQYF.

The count of this clone is one. The chain is built from TRBV21-1 and TRBJ2-3; the table calls TRBD2, which could not be checked here. TRBV21-1 is reported as a pseudogene. The CDR3 consists of 15 residues. CDR3: CASVSSGGARDTQYF. The CDR3 DNA follows: TGTGCCAGCGTATCTAGCGGGGGGGCAAGAGATACGCAGTATTTT.

The CDR3 DNA is TGTGCCATCAGTGAGGAGGCTAATGAAAAACTGTTTTTT. Protein sequence: CAISEEANEKLFF. This chain joins TRBV10-3 and TRBJ1-4; D gene uncertain. CDR3 length: 13 amino acids. Germline V gene sequence: CDR1 ENHRY, CDR2 SYGVKD. Trimming shortened V by 2 bases and J by 3 bases, and 4 bases separated the two germline ends.

The V call is TRBV5-6, the J call TRBJ1-5; no clear D. Germline lookup yields CDR1 SGHDT and CDR2 YYEEEE. The length of the CDR3 is 16 residues. V lost 0 bases and J 7 bases, leaving 17 bases between the germline ends. CDR3 sequence (DNA): TGTGCCAGCAGCTTGGCGCAGGCCAGGACGGACCAGCCCCAGCATTTT. Its translation: CASSLAQARTDQPQHF.